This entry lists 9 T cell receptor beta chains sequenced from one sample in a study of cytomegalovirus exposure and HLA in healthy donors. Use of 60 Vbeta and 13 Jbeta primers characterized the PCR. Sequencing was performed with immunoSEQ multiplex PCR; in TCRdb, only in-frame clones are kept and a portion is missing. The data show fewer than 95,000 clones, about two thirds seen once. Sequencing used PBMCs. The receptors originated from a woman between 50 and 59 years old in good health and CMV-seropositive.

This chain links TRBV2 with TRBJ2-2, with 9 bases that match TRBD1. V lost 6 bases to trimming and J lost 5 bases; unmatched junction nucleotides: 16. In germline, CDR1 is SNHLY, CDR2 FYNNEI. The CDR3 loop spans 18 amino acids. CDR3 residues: CASRLSRDRDRTTGELFF. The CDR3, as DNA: TGTGCCAGCAGGTTGTCCCGGGACAGGGATCGGACTACCGGGGAGCTGTTTTTT.

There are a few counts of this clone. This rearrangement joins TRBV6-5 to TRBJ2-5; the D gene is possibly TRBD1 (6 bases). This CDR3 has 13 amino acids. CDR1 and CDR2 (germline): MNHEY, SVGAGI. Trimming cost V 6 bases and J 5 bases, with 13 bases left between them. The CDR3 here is CASRINRDETQYF. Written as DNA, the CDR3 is TGTGCCAGCAGGATAAACAGGGACGAGACCCAGTACTTC.

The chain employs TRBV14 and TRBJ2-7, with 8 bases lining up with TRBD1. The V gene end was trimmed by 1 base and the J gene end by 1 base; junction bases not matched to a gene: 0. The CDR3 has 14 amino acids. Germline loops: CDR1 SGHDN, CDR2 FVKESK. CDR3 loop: CASSQGTGSYEQYF. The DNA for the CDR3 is TGTGCCAGCAGCCAAGGGACAGGGTCCTACGAGCAGTACTTC.

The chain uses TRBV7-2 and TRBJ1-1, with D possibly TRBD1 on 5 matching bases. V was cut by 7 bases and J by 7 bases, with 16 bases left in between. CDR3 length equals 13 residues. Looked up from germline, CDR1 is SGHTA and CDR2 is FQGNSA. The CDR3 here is CASTLQGGGEAFF. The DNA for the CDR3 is TGTGCCAGCACCCTTCAAGGCGGGGGTGAAGCTTTCTTT.

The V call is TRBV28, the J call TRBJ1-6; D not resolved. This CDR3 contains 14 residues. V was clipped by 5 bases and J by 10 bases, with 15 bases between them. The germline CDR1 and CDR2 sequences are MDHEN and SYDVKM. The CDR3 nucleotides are TGTGCCAGCAGTCCCCACTCCCGTCCCTCACCCCTCCACTTT. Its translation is CASSPHSRPSPLHF.

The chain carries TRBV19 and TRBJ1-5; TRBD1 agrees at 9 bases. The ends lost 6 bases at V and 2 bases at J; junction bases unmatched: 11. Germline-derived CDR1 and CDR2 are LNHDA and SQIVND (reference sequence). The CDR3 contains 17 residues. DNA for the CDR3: TGTGCCAGTAGCAACGGACAGGGGTCGGTGGGCAATCAGCCCCAGCATTTT. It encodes CASSNGQGSVGNQPQHF.

The CDR3 bases are TGTGCCAGCAGTCCGGACAGGGGTAGGGTAGAGACCCAGTACTTC. It specifies CASSPDRGRVETQYF. The chain employs TRBV6-5 and TRBJ2-5, with 9 bases matching TRBD1. Germline V lookup: CDR1 MNHEY, CDR2 SVGAGI. V was clipped by 5 bases and J by 4 bases; unmatched bases: 8. This CDR3 has 15 residues.

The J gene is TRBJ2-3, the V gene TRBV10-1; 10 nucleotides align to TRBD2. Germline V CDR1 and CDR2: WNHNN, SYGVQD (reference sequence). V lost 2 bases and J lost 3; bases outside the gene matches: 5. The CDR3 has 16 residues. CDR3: CASSEPSGGVTDTQYF. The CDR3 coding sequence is TGCGCCAGCAGTGAGCCTAGCGGGGGAGTAACAGATACGCAGTATTTT.

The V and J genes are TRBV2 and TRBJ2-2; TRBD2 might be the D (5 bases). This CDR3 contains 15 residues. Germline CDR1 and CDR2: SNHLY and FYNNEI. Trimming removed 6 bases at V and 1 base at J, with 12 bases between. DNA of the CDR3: TGTGCCAGCAGCGGACCTGCGGGGAACACCGGGGAGCTGTTTTTT. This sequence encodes CASSGPAGNTGELFF.